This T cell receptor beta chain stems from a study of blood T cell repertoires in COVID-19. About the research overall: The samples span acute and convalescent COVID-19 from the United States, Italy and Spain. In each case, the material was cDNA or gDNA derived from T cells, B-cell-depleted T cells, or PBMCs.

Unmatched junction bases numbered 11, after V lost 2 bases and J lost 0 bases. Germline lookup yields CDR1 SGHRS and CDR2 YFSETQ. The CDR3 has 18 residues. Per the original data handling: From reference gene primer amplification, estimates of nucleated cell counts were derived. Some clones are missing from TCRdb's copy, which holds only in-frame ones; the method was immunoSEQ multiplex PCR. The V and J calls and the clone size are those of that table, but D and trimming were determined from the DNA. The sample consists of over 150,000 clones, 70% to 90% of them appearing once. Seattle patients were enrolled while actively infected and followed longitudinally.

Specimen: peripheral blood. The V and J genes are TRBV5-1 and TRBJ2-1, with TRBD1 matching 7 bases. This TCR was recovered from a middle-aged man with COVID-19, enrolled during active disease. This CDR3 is CASSFTGGRDSSYNEQFF. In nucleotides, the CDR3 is TGCGCCAGCAGCTTCACGGGCGGAAGGGACAGCTCCTACAATGAGCAGTTCTTC.